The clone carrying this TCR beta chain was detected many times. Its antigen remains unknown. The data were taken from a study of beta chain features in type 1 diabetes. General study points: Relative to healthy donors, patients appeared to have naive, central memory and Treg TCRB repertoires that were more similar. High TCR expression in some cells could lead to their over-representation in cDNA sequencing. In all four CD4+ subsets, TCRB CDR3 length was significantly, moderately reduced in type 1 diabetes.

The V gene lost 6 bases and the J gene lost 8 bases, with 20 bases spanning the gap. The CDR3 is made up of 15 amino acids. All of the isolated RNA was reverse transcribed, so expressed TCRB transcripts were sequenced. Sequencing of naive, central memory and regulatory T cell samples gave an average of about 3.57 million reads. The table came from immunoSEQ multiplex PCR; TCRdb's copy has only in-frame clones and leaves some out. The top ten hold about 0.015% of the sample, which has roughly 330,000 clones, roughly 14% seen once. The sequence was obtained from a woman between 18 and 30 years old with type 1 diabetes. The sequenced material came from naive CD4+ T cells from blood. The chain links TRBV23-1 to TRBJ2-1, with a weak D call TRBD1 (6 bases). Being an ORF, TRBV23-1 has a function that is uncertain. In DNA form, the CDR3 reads TGCGCCAGCAGACCGGACAGCAGGGTCGACGATGAGCAGTTCTTC. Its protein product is CASRPDSRVDDEQFF.